Each of the 6 T cell receptor beta chains below was sequenced from the same sample in a study of blood T cell repertoires in COVID-19. Profiled with immunoSEQ multiplex PCR; TCRdb holds only in-frame clones, not every one. The sample consists of approximately 130,000 clones, 82% of them appearing once. The sequencing input was peripheral blood. These receptors came from a human donor in a cohort sampled during active COVID-19.

The genes are TRBV6-2 or TRBV6-3 and TRBJ2-5; TRBD2 agrees at 8 bases. The V and J ends lost 2 bases and 0 bases, in that order; junction bases with no gene match: 5. Germline V gives CDR1 MNHEY, CDR2 SVGEGT. The length of the CDR3 is 16 residues. This chain's CDR3 is CASSYPRGGYQETQYF. CDR3 bases: TGTGCCAGCAGTTACCCTCGGGGGGGGTACCAAGAGACCCAGTACTTC.

J is TRBJ2-3 and V is TRBV12-2; the DNA was not compared with TRBD1, the D call given in the table. TRBV12-2 is termed a pseudogene. The CDR3 sequence is 17 residues long. This chain's CDR3 is CASRLGRQATSTDTQYF. CDR3 nucleotide sequence: TGTGCAAGTCGCTTAGGGCGACAGGCTACTTCCACAGATACGCAGTATTTT.

This chain links TRBV25-1 with TRBJ2-5; a possible D gene is TRBD1 (6 bases). Germline CDR1 and CDR2: MGHDK and SYGVNS. CDR3 length equals 14 residues. Trimming shortened V by 5 bases and J by 2 bases, and 12 bases separated the two germline ends. CDR3 in DNA: TGTGCCAGCAGTAACACAGGGATTCAAGAGACCCAGTACTTC. Translation: CASSNTGIQETQYF.

This chain uses TRBV28 with TRBJ1-4, with D possibly matching TRBD1 (5 bases). The germline V gene encodes CDR1 MDHEN and CDR2 SYDVKM. Deletions cut 0 bases from V and 0 bases from J, with 8 bases between. The CDR3 totals 16 residues. CDR3 sequence: CASSLWTDATNEKLFF. DNA for the CDR3: TGTGCCAGCAGTTTATGGACAGACGCAACTAATGAAAAACTGTTTTTT.

This clone came up a few times. The chain is built from TRBV15 and TRBJ2-2; 7 positions match TRBD1. Germline V gives CDR1 LNHNV, CDR2 YYDKDF (reference sequence). The CDR3 is 16 residues long. Trimming cost V 0 bases and J 6 bases; bases outside gene matches: 7. CDR3 bases: TGTGCCACCAGCAGAGACCGCACAGGGGCGCCCGGGGAGCTGTTTTTT. This gives the protein CATSRDRTGAPGELFF.

The V gene is TRBV7-8, the J gene TRBJ1-1; 9 positions match TRBD1. Germline assignment: CDR1 SGHVS and CDR2 FQNEAQ. V trimming: 7 bases; J trimming: 8 bases; junction bases outside the gene matches: 2. The CDR3 covers 11 residues. CDR3 protein: CASITGGEAFF. The CDR3 nucleotides are TGTGCCAGCATCACAGGGGGCGAAGCTTTCTTT. Filled out from reference TRBV7-8 and TRBJ1-1, the complete variable domain reads GAGVSQSPRYKVAKRGQDVALRCDPISGHVSLFWYQQALGQGPEFLTYFQNEAQLDKSGLPSDRFFAERPEGSVSTLKIQRTQQEDSAVYLCASITGGEAFFGQGTRLTVV.